This T cell receptor beta chain was retrieved from a study of breast tumors, draining lymph nodes, adjacent tissues. Broader study findings: Tumors had less TCR diversity than lymph nodes, more than nontumor tissue. The data were judged consistent with most tumor T cells coming from lymph node and expanding in tumor. Data only fit, rather than demonstrated, lymph node origin of most tumor T cells. Luminal-like breast cancer showed significantly higher tumor–nontumor repertoire similarity than basal-like.

Samples came from axillary lymph nodes draining the breast cancer. Note on this clonotype: Antigen: not known. This could be a read error, since a much larger clone is one nucleotide away.

TCRdb used MiXCR to reprocess the multiplex PCR reads, holding one entry per CDR3 protein. The table has 270,000 or so distinct CDR3 sequences, over 30% seen once. This CDR3 comprises 14 residues. Germline V CDR1 and CDR2: DFQATT, SNEGSKA (reference sequence). This sequence joins TRBV20-1 and TRBJ2-1, with 7 bases lining up with TRBD2. The sample consisted of axillary lymph node tissue. This TCR was sampled from a female donor with breast cancer. Some clones in this sample may be carry-over from other donors' samples. The CDR3 protein is CSARRAGEYTEQFF. The DNA for the CDR3 is TGCAGTGCTAGAAGGGCGGGAGAGTACACTGAGCAGTTCTTC.